These 6 T cell receptor beta chains were sequenced from one sample in a study of a mutant IDH1 vaccine in newly diagnosed glioma. Assay used: immunoSEQ multiplex PCR; TCRdb lists only in-frame clones, some missing. Altogether about 33,000 clones are present, about 88% being singletons, with the ten largest covering 4% to 5.5%. Documented time point: baseline, week 1 (first vaccination visit). Treatment denoted: pre-vaccination baseline after standard-of-care therapy. The sequencing used PBMCs, collected from a glioma patient treated with radiotherapy, temozolomide or both. The receptor source for this set is a woman aged 40 to 50 with glioma.

The chain links TRBV4-1 to TRBJ1-1; D not resolved. The CDR3 is made up of 12 amino acids. The V end was cut by 0 bases, the J end by 6 bases, with 5 bases between. Germline V CDR1 and CDR2: MGHRA, YSYEKL. This CDR3 is CASSQDSAEAFF. The CDR3 DNA is TGCGCCAGCAGCCAAGACTCAGCTGAAGCTTTCTTT.

The gene calls are TRBV6-5 and TRBJ1-2; tentatively, D is TRBD1 (6 bases). The CDR3 totals 13 residues. The V end was cut by 3 bases, the J end by 8 bases, with 13 bases between. Germline assignment: CDR1 MNHEY and CDR2 SVGAGI. The DNA of the CDR3 is TGTGCCAGCAGTTATATGGGGGCGCGGGGCTACACCTTC. It is translated as CASSYMGARGYTF.

The CDR3, as DNA: TGTGCCAGCTCACCGACACGGGGAGACACTGAAGCTTTCTTT. This translates into CASSPTRGDTEAFF. This chain joins TRBV18 and TRBJ1-1, with D unresolved. The germline V gene has CDR1 KGHSH and CDR2 LQKENI. CDR3 size: 14 residues. V shed 3 bases and J shed 3 bases, with 11 bases lying between them.

The chain is built from TRBV9 and TRBJ2-3, with TRBD2 identical over 7 bases. CDR3 length: 18 amino acids. Per germline, CDR1 SGDLS and CDR2 YYNGEE. V dropped 0 bases and J dropped 5; count of bases not matched to a gene: 15. CDR3 nucleotide sequence: TGTGCCAGCAGCGTAGAGGGAAGGCGGCGGGAGCTTTTAGATACGCAGTATTTT. Its protein product is CASSVEGRRRELLDTQYF.

The chain uses TRBV7-9 and TRBJ2-7; TRBD1 matches 7 bases. The J segment lost 12 bases and the V segment lost 0 bases, leaving 8 bases of the junction unmatched. The CDR3 is 13 amino acids. Germline CDR1 SEHNR, CDR2 FQNEAQ (reference sequence). The DNA for the CDR3 is TGTGCCAGCAGCTTAGCGGGCGAGACAGGGTCGTACTTC. It is translated as CASSLAGETGSYF.

The CDR3 nucleotides are TGTGCCAGCACCGACGTACAGTCGAACACTGAAGCTTTCTTT. This translates into CASTDVQSNTEAFF. The chain carries TRBV6-5 and TRBJ1-1; no clear D. The CDR3 contains 14 residues. CDR1 and CDR2 from the germline V gene are MNHEY and SVGAGI. V shed 7 bases and J shed 1 base, with 13 bases lying between them.